The clone carrying this T cell receptor beta chain was observed once. The CDR3 runs 15 residues. V was trimmed by 5 bases and J by 1 base, leaving 14 bases between them. Germline CDR1 reads SGHNT; CDR2 reads YENEEA. The data belong to a study of blood T cell repertoires in COVID-19. As for the study in general: From the United States, Italy and Spain came samples of acute and convalescent COVID-19.

Profiling relied on immunoSEQ multiplex PCR, and the TCRdb table lists in-frame clones only, not all of them. The sample includes some 290,000 clones, around 92% of them seen just once. Sequenced: peripheral blood. The clonotype was recovered from a woman in her thirties with COVID-19, enrolled during active disease. The chain recombines TRBV11-3 with TRBJ2-5, with D possibly being TRBD2 (6 bases). The CDR3 bases are TGTGCCAGCAGCCCCCTGGGCGGGACCCAAGAGACCCAGTACTTC. This translates into CASSPLGGTQETQYF.